The present T cell receptor (beta chain) was sequenced within a study of T cells after posttransplantation cyclophosphamide. The method was immunoSEQ multiplex PCR; TCRdb's version includes in-frame clones alone and lacks a portion of them. Among 50,000 to 60,000 clones listed, approximately 94% were seen once. The receptor was isolated from a woman aged 25-40 years in good health and a related stem cell transplant donor. The sequencing sample was made of PBMCs.

Here the CDR3 reads CASSLSFRGAHNEQFF. In nucleotides, the CDR3 is TGCGCCAGCAGCTTGTCCTTTCGGGGGGCCCACAATGAGCAGTTCTTC. J is TRBJ2-1 and V is TRBV5-1; a weak D match, TRBD2 (7 bases). This CDR3 is built from 16 residues. Trimming removed 1 base at V and 5 bases at J, with 16 bases between. The germline CDR1 and CDR2 sequences are SGHRS and YFSETQ.